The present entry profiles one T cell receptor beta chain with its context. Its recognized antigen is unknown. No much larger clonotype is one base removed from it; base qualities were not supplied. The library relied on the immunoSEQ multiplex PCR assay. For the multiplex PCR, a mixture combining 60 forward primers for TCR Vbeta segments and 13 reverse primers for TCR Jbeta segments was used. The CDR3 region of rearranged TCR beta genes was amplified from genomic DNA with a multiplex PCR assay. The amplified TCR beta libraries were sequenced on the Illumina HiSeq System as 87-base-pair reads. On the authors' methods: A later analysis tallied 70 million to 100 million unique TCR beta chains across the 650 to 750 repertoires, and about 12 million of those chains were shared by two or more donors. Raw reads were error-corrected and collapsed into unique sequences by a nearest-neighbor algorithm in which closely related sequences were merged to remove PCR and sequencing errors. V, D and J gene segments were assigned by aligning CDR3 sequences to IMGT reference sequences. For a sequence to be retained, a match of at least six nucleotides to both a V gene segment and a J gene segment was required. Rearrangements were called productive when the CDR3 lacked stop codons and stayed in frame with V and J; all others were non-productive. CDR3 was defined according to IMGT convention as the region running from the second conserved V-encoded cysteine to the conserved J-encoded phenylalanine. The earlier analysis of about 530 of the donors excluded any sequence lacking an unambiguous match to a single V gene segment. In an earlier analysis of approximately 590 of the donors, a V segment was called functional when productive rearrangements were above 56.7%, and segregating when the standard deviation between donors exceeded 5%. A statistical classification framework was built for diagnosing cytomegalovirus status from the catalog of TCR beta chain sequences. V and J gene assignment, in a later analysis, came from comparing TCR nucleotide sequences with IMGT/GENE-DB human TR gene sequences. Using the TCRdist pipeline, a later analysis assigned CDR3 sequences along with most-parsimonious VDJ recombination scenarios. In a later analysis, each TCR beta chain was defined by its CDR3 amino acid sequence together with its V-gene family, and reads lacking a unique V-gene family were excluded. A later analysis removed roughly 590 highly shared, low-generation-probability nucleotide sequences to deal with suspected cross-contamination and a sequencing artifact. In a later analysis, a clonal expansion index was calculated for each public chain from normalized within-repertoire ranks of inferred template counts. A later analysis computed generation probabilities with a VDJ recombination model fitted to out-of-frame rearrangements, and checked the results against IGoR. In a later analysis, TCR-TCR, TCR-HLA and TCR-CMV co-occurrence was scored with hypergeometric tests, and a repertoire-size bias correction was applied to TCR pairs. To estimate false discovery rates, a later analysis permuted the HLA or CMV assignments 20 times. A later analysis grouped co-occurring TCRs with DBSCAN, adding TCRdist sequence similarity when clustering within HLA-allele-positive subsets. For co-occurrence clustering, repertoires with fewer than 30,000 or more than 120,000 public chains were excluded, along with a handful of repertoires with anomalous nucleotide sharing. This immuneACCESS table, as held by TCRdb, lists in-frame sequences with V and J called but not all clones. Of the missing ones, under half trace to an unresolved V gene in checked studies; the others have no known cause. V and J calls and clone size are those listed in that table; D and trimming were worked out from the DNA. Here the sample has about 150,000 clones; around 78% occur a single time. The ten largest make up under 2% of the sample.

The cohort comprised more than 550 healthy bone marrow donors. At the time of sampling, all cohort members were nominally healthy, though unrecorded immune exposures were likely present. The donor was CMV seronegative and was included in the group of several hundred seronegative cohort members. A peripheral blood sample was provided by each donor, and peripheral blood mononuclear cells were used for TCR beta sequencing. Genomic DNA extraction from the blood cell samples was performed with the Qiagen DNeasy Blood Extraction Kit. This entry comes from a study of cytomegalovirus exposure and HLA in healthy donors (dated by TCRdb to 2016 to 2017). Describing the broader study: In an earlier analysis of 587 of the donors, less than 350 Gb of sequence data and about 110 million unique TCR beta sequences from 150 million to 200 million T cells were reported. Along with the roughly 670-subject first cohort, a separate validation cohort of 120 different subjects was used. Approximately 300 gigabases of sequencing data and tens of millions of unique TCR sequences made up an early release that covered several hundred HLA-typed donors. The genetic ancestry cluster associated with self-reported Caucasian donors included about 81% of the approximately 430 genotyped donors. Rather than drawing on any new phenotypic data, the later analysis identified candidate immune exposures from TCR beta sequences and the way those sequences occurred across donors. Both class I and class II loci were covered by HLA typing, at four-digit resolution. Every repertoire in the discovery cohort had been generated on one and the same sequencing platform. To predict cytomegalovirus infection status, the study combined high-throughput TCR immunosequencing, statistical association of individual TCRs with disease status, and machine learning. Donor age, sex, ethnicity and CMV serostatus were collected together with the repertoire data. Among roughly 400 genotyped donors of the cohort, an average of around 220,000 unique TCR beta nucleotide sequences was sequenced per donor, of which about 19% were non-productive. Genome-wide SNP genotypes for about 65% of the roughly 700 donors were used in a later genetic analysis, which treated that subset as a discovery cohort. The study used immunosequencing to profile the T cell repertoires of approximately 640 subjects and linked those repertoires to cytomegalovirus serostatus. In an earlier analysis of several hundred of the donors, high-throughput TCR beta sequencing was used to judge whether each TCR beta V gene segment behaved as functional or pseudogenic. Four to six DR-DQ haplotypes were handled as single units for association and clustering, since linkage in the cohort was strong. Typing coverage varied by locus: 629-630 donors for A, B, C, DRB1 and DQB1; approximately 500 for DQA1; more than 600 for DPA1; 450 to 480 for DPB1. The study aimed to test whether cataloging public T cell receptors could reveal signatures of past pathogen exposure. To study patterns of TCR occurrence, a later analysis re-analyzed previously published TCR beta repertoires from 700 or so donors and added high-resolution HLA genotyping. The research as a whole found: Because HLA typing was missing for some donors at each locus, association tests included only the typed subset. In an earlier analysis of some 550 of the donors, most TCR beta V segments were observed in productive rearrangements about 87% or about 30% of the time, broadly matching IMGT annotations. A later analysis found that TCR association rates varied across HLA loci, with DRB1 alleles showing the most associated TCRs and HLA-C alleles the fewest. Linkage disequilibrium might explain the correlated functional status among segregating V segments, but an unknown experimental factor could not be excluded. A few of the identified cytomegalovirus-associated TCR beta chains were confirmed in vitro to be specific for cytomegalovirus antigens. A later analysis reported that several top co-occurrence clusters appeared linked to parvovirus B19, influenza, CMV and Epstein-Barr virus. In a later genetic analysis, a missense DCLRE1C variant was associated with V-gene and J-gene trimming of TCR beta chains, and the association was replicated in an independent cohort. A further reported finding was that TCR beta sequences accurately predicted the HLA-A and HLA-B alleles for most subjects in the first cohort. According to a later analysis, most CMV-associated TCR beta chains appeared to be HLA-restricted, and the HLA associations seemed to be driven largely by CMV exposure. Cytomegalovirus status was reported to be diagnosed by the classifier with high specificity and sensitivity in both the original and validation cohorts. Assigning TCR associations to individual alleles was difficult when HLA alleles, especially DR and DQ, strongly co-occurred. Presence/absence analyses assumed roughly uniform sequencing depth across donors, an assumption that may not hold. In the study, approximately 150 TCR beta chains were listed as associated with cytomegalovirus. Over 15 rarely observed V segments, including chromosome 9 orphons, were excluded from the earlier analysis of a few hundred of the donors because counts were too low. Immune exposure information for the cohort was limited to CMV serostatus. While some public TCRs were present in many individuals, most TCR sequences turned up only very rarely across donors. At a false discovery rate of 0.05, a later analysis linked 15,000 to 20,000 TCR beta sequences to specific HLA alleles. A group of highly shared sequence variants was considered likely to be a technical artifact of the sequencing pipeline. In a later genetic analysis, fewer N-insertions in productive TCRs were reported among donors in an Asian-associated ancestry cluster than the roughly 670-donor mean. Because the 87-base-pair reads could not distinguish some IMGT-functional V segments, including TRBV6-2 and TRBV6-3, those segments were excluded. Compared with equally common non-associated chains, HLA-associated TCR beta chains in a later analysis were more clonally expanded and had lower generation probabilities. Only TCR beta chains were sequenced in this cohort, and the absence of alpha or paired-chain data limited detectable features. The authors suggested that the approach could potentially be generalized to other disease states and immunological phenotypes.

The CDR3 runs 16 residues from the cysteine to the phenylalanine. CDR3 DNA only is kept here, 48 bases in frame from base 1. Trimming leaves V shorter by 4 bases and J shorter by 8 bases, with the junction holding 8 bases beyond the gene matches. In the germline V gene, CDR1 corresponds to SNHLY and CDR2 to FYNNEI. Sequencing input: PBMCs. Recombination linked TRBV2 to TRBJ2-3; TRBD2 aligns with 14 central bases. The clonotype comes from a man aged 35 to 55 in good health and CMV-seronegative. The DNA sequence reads TGTGCCAGCAGTGGACTAGCGGGAGGGCCGGGCGGTACGCAGTATTTT. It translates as CASSGLAGGPGGTQYF.